This note documents a single TCR beta chain sequence. Its specificity is not known. CDR1 MNHEY and CDR2 SMNVEV come from the germline V gene (reference sequence). The CDR3 totals 18 residues. V gave up 6 bases and J gave up 5 bases; unmatched junction bases: 21. TCRdb's table, derived via immunoSEQ multiplex PCR, lists solely in-frame clones and lacks some. Here the sample spans 150,000 to 200,000 clones, roughly 90% being singletons. This sample stems from a study of T cell responses to AZD1222 COVID-19 vaccine. Study summary: Pooling of second doses given at about 4 or about 12 weeks was done.

General study results and limits: Repertoire sampling occurred only after the peak T cell response. An increase in Spike-specific TCR breadth and depth was observed after two AZD1222 doses. Mapped onto spike, vaccine-associated CD4 TCRs spanned it and were dominant at 160-218 and 743-854.

The specimen comprised peripheral blood, sampled on day 0 of AZD1222 vaccination. The gene calls are TRBV27 and TRBJ2-7, with TRBD2 identical over 8 bases. This clonotype was sampled from an adult in good health. The CDR3 region is CASSSQLRGAGVSHEQYF. The CDR3 region has the DNA TGTGCCAGCAGCTCTCAACTGCGCGGAGCGGGAGTGAGCCACGAGCAGTACTTC.